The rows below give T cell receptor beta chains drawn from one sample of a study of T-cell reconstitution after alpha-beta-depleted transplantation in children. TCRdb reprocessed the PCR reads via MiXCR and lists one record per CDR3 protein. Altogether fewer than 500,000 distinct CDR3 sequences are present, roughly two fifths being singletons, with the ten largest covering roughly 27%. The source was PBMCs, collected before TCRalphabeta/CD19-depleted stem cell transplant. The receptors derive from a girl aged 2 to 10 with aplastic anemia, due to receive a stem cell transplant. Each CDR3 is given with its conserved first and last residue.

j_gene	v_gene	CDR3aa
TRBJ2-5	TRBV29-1	CSVVSRQETQYF
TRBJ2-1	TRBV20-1	CSARGGASGPLSEQFF
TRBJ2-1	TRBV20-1	CSAGPGTSASQSSYNEQFF
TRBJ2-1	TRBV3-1	CASSKRGRYNEQFF
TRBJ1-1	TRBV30	CASTEAFF
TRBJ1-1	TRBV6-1	CASRPGWNTEAFF
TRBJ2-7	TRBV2	CASSIRQAYEQYF
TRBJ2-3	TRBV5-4	CASSGGAVSTDTQYF
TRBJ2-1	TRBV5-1	CDSSDGPREQFF
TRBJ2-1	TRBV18	CASSQRGAGRNEQFF
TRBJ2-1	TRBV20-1	CSARFLGPNEQFF
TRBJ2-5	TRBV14	CASSHPGRETQYF
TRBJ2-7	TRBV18	CASSLSGMEYEQYF
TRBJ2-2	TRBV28	CASSLARGGTGELFF
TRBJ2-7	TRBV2	CASSRTLYEQYF
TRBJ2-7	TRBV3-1	CASSQVVALHEQYF
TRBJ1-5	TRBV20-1	CSAPGPYNNNQPQHF
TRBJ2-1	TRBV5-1	CASSLRRSSYNEQFF
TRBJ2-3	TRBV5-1	CASSLARDRAGQYF
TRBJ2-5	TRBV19	CAHPQETQYF
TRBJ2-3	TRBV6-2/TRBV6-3	CASSPRGWREAAPDTQYF
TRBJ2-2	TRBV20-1	CSAPSGAYTGELFF
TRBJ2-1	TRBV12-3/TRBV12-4	CASRGDRDGNEQFF
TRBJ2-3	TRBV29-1	CSVESPSSGRQRDDTQYF
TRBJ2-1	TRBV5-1	CASSSRLAAVGDEQFF
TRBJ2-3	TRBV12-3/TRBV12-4	CASSLKGQGSDTQYF
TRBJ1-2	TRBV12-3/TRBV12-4	CASFSPYYGYTF
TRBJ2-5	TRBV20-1	CSARGPGEETQYF
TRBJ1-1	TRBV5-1	CASSLVGKSRTEAFF
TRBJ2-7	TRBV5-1	CASSWTPGGEQYF
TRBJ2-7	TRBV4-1	CASSYRDRGYEQYF
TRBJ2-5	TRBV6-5	CASRSSGGQYF
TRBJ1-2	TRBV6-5	CASSFSTWGLYGYTF
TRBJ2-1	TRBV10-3	CAISDRGASSYNEQFF
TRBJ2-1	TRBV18	CASSPMASGNGEQFF
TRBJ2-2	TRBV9	CASSVRKNTGELFF
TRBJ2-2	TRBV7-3	CASSRITGELFF
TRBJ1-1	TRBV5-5	CASSLVQARGTEAFF
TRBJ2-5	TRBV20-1	CSAREAISETQYF
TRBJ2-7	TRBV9	CASSVDLQAYEQYF
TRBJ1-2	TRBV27	CASSPLGGSSYGYTF
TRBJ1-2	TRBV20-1	CSARGIKRRNGYTF
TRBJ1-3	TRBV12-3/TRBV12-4	CASRLSHTGRSSGNTIYF
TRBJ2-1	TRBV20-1	CSAKGSSRGGEQFF
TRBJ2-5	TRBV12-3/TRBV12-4	CATTSVMGGPWETQYF
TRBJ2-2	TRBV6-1	CASSEQGGPANTGELFF
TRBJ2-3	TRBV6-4	CASSDAGLTDTQYF
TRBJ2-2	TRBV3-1	CASSQEGLAGVVGELFF
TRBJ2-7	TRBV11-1	CASSLVGKGPDTGSLYEQYF
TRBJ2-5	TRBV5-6	CASSPGTGGGETQYF
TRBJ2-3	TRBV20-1	CSARGGSGRDTQYF
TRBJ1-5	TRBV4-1	CASSQERGQPQHF
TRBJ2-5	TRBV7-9	CASSLATGGQETQYF
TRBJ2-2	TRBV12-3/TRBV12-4	CASTRGRSGELFF
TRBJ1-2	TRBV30	CAWSGTVNYGYTF
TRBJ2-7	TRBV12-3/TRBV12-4	CASSLGPDPLYEQYF
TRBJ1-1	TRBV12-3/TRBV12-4	CASTPRDANDMNTEAFF
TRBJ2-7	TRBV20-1	CSARPPTGLDYEQYF
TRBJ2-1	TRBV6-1	CASSRGVGVRQFF